This T cell receptor (beta chain) stems from a study of shared clonotypes between healthy human individuals. Unmatched junction bases numbered 2, after V lost 1 base and J lost 2 bases. Germline loops: CDR1 SGHRS, CDR2 YFSETQ. CDR3 length: 15 residues. To note about this clone: Its antigen is undetermined. This sample includes further DNA sequences coding for the same CDR3.

Generated by immunoSEQ multiplex PCR, the TCRdb table keeps only in-frame clones and is missing some. The sample lists about a million clones; 70% to 85% were seen once. Every donor, a Caucasian adult, lived in Nashville, Tennessee. From CD4+ cells came CD45RA+ naive and CD45RA-negative memory subsets. General study results and limits: Generally, naive subsets came out with larger estimated richness than memory subsets.

The sequencing input was memory CD4+ T cells from PBMCs. Subset reported: CD45RA-negative fraction. V is TRBV5-1 and J is TRBJ1-5; TRBD1 matches 8 bases. The source is a man younger than 35 in good health. Some clones in this sample may be carry-over from other donors' samples. As DNA, the CDR3 is TGCGCCAGCAGCTTGACAGGGGGAGGCAATCAGCCCCAGCATTTT. It specifies CASSLTGGGNQPQHF.